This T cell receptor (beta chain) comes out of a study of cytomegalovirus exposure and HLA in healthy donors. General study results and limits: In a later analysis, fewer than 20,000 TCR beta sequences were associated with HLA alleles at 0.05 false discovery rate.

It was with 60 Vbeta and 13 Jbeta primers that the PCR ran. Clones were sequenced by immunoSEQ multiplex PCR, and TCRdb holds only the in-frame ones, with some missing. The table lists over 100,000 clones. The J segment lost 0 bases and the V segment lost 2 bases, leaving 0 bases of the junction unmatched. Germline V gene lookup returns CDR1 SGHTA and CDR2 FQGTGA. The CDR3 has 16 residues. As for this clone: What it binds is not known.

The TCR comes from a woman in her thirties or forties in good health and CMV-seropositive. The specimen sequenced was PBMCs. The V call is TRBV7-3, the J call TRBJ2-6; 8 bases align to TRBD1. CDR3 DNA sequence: TGTGCCAGCAGCTTAGACAGGGGCTCTGGGGCCAACGTCCTGACTTTC. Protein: CASSLDRGSGANVLTF.